What follows are 13 T cell receptor beta chains derived from one specimen sequenced in a study of T cell repertoires in cytomegalovirus infection. Their antigen targets remain unknown. A single record per CDR3 protein comes from TCRdb applying MiXCR to the reads. The table shows about 270,000 distinct CDR3 sequences, with roughly a fifth occurring only once. The sample in question was cultured PBMCs, obtained from culture after CMV antigen stimulation. These receptors originate from a human donor in good health (CMV status not recorded). Some clones in this sample may be carry-over from other donors' samples.

The chain couples TRBV3-1 to TRBJ1-2; D possibly corresponds to TRBD1 (5 bases). Germline V gives CDR1 LGHDT, CDR2 YNNKEL (reference sequence). Trimming left V 0 bases short and J 8 bases short, with 28 bases between. This CDR3 region has 19 residues. The CDR3 loop reads CASSQDRLVSDTQRPGYTF. As DNA, the CDR3 is TGTGCCAGCAGCCAAGATCGTCTGGTGTCGGACACCCAACGGCCCGGCTACACCTTC.

CDR3 sequence (DNA): TGTGCCAGCAGCGCCGGGACTAGCGCCCGAGAGACCCAGTACTTC. Protein: CASSAGTSARETQYF. J is TRBJ2-5 and V is TRBV7-9; the match to TRBD2 covers 10 bases. Trimming removed 5 bases from V and 4 bases from J; junction bases left unmatched: 7. CDR1 and CDR2 from the germline V gene are SEHNR and FQNEAQ (reference sequence). The CDR3 covers 15 residues.

This clonotype was picked up a small number of times. V and J are TRBV7-2 and TRBJ2-1, with D perhaps TRBD2 (6 bases). V gave up 5 bases and J gave up 8 bases, with 22 bases separating them. The CDR3 has 16 residues. Germline V gene lookup returns CDR1 SGHTA and CDR2 FQGNSA. CDR3 region: CASSPLGLAFVHEQFF. The CDR3 region has the DNA TGTGCCAGCAGCCCCCTGGGACTGGCCTTCGTTCATGAGCAGTTCTTC.

The sample holds a few counts of this clonotype. The V gene is TRBV12-3 or TRBV12-4, the J gene TRBJ1-2; D may be TRBD1 (6 bases). The length of the CDR3 is 13 residues. Trimming left V 2 bases short and J 7 bases short, with 11 bases between. CDR3 in amino acids: CASSLQTGSGYTF. In DNA form, the CDR3 reads TGTGCCAGCAGTTTACAGACAGGATCTGGCTACACCTTC.

In its sample, this clonotype was seen a few times. The chain is built from TRBV7-9 and TRBJ1-5; a possible D gene is TRBD1 (6 bases). This CDR3 has 15 amino acids. Per germline, CDR1 SEHNR and CDR2 FQNEAQ (reference sequence). V lost 6 bases to trimming and J lost 3 bases, with 15 bases between them. CDR3: CASRSGTSPNQPQHF. CDR3 DNA sequence: TGTGCCAGCAGGTCCGGGACATCCCCCAATCAGCCCCAGCATTTT.

This clonotype showed up just once. The chain employs TRBV6-5 and TRBJ2-1, with D hard to call. The V gene lost 5 bases and the J gene lost 0 bases, with 26 bases spanning the gap. The CDR3 extends over 20 amino acids. Germline values: CDR1 MNHEY, CDR2 SVGAGI. CDR3 loop: CASSTLTQPGPKSSYNEQFF. CDR3 coding DNA: TGTGCCAGCAGTACGCTAACCCAACCCGGCCCAAAAAGCTCCTACAATGAGCAGTTCTTC.

CDR3 amino acids: CATSRDQVGELFF. The CDR3 DNA is TGTGCCACCAGCAGAGATCAGGTCGGGGAGCTGTTTTTT. The gene calls are TRBV15 and TRBJ2-2; no clear D gene. The CDR3 is made up of 13 amino acids. Germline CDR1 reads LNHNV; CDR2 reads YYDKDF (reference sequence). V dropped 0 bases and J dropped 7 bases, with 6 bases sitting between them.

This clonotype showed up just a few times. The V call is TRBV18, the J call TRBJ1-2; D ambiguous. CDR1 and CDR2 from the germline V gene are KGHSH and LQKENI. The CDR3 is 14 amino acids. V was cut by 2 bases and J by 3 bases, with 10 bases left in between. CDR3 region: CASSPTSGDYGYTF. In nucleotides, the CDR3 is TGTGCCAGCTCACCAACGTCTGGGGACTATGGCTACACCTTC.

At least ten counts were recorded for this clonotype. V gene TRBV11-2 combines with J gene TRBJ2-3; TRBD2 matches 8 bases. V gave up 3 bases and J gave up 1 base; unmatched junction bases: 3. This CDR3 contains 15 residues. The germline gives CDR1 SGHAT, CDR2 FQNNGV. DNA of the CDR3: TGTGCCAGCAGCTTGCAAGCGGGAGGCACAGATACGCAGTATTTT. It encodes CASSLQAGGTDTQYF.

The V and J genes are TRBV12-3 or TRBV12-4 and TRBJ1-1; D is ambiguous. CDR3 length equals 14 residues. The V gene lost 3 bases and the J gene lost 1 base, with 9 bases spanning the gap. The CDR3 here is CASSLAPSNTEAFF. The CDR3 DNA is TGTGCCAGCAGTTTGGCACCTTCGAACACTGAAGCTTTCTTT.

Many counts were recorded for this clonotype. One end of the junction is discordant with germline, which a read error may explain. The J gene is TRBJ1-2, the V gene TRBV12-3 or TRBV12-4, with D unclear. The CDR3 has 13 amino acids. CDR3 loop: CASSLVGVYGYTF. In nucleotides, the CDR3 is TGTGCCAGCAGCTTAGTAGGAGTCTATGGCTACACCTTC.

The chain combines TRBV6-2 or TRBV6-3 with TRBJ2-1; 9 nucleotides line up with TRBD1. The CDR3 is made up of 15 amino acids. The germline V gene encodes CDR1 MNHEY and CDR2 SVGEGT. V trimming: 4 bases; J trimming: 5 bases; junction bases outside the gene matches: 6. CDR3 residues: CASSFSRTGDNEQFF. CDR3 coding DNA: TGTGCCAGCAGTTTCTCCCGGACAGGGGACAATGAGCAGTTCTTC.

The rearrangement uses TRBV10-3 and TRBJ2-1, with 14 bases aligning to TRBD2. With V trimmed by 4 bases and J by 6 bases, 11 bases remained unmatched. CDR3 length equals 18 residues. Looked up from germline, CDR1 is ENHRY and CDR2 is SYGVKD. The CDR3 region is CAISGPAPGLAGVNEQFF. CDR3 nucleotide sequence: TGTGCCATCAGTGGGCCCGCCCCGGGACTAGCGGGAGTCAATGAGCAGTTCTTC.